Listed below are T cell receptor beta chains from one sample, sequenced in a study of PD-L1 blockade in urothelial cancer. Profiled with immunoSEQ multiplex PCR; TCRdb holds only in-frame clones, not every one. The repertoire holds about 50,000 clones, with around nine tenths as singletons. The sample here was PBMCs, taken around atezolizumab (anti-PD-L1) treatment. The source is a man in his 60s with urothelial cancer. The CDR3 runs from the conserved cysteine through the conserved F or W. Each record gives: J gene, V gene, CDR3 protein.

j_gene: TRBJ1-4
v_gene: TRBV18
CDR3aa: CASSSTGRTNEKLFF

j_gene: TRBJ1-4
v_gene: TRBV5-1
CDR3aa: CASSRQGTNEKLFF

j_gene: TRBJ2-7
v_gene: TRBV27
CDR3aa: CASSLSVGGWEQYF

j_gene: TRBJ1-1
v_gene: TRBV19
CDR3aa: CASSISNRGPPMNTEAFF

j_gene: TRBJ1-1
v_gene: TRBV7-9
CDR3aa: CASSLEGGQVIPNTEAFF

j_gene: TRBJ2-3
v_gene: TRBV10-3
CDR3aa: CAIRKTSGRTDTQYF

j_gene: TRBJ1-5
v_gene: TRBV18
CDR3aa: CASSPEGAFQPQHF

j_gene: TRBJ2-3
v_gene: TRBV28
CDR3aa: CASRIIGRTTDTQYF

j_gene: TRBJ2-1
v_gene: TRBV4-1
CDR3aa: CASSQGGSYNEQFF

j_gene: TRBJ2-7
v_gene: TRBV2
CDR3aa: CASNDNYEQYF

j_gene: TRBJ2-2
v_gene: TRBV21-1
CDR3aa: CASGTGTGNCTGELFF

j_gene: TRBJ1-2
v_gene: TRBV18
CDR3aa: CASSPGQTFYGYTF

j_gene: TRBJ1-3
v_gene: TRBV2
CDR3aa: CASSEQGLKGNTIYF

j_gene: TRBJ2-3
v_gene: TRBV19
CDR3aa: CASSNRGQGTDTQYF

j_gene: TRBJ1-2
v_gene: TRBV6-1
CDR3aa: CASSEYSRALNYGYTF

j_gene: TRBJ1-2
v_gene: TRBV6-1
CDR3aa: CASSEARQLNRYGYTF

j_gene: TRBJ2-1
v_gene: TRBV5-1
CDR3aa: CASSLGTSRFGEQFF

j_gene: TRBJ2-7
v_gene: TRBV5-1
CDR3aa: CASSWGQAPYEQYF

j_gene: TRBJ2-7
v_gene: TRBV15
CDR3aa: CATSSSRGTRAYEQYF

j_gene: TRBJ2-3
v_gene: TRBV5-1
CDR3aa: CASTGTTGTDTQYF

j_gene: TRBJ1-6
v_gene: TRBV19
CDR3aa: CASSADRASPLHF

j_gene: TRBJ2-2
v_gene: TRBV7-8
CDR3aa: CASSPDRMNTGELFF

j_gene: TRBJ2-1
v_gene: TRBV18
CDR3aa: CASSRQVNYNEQFF

j_gene: TRBJ2-5
v_gene: TRBV28
CDR3aa: CAITGSGEQETQYF

j_gene: TRBJ1-2
v_gene: TRBV7-8
CDR3aa: CASSPGRGANYGYTF

j_gene: TRBJ2-1
v_gene: TRBV19
CDR3aa: CASTNVAGGSYNEQFF

j_gene: TRBJ1-6
v_gene: TRBV7-8
CDR3aa: CASSPKDRERNSPLHF

j_gene: TRBJ1-1
v_gene: TRBV7-3
CDR3aa: CASSSAGADQAFF

j_gene: TRBJ2-7
v_gene: TRBV6-5
CDR3aa: CASSTGVEEQYF

j_gene: TRBJ1-2
v_gene: TRBV6-1
CDR3aa: CASSDRGVYGYTF

j_gene: TRBJ2-2
v_gene: TRBV11-2
CDR3aa: CASSLGRRSNTGELFF

j_gene: TRBJ2-1
v_gene: TRBV10-1
CDR3aa: CASSNWQGARSEQFF

j_gene: TRBJ1-2
v_gene: TRBV10-3
CDR3aa: CAIGQGANYGYTF

j_gene: TRBJ2-1
v_gene: TRBV7-2
CDR3aa: CASNRGSGEYNEQFF

j_gene: TRBJ2-7
v_gene: TRBV7-2
CDR3aa: CASSLGGAGAYEQYF

j_gene: TRBJ2-7
v_gene: TRBV27
CDR3aa: CASSLSYPGVSYEQYF

j_gene: TRBJ2-7
v_gene: TRBV28
CDR3aa: CASSSTGPREQYF

j_gene: TRBJ1-1
v_gene: TRBV6-1
CDR3aa: CASSELNREAFF

j_gene: TRBJ2-3
v_gene: TRBV5-5
CDR3aa: CASSQISGVSTDTQYF

j_gene: TRBJ1-2
v_gene: TRBV6-5
CDR3aa: CASSSRAARERGYTF

j_gene: TRBJ2-5
v_gene: TRBV29-1
CDR3aa: CSVALWRGSQETQYF

j_gene: TRBJ1-1
v_gene: TRBV7-8
CDR3aa: CASSLARQRNTEAFF

j_gene: TRBJ2-1
v_gene: TRBV2
CDR3aa: CASKPRIGGYNEQFF

j_gene: TRBJ2-5
v_gene: TRBV30
CDR3aa: CASGLAGGWETQYF

j_gene: TRBJ2-5
v_gene: TRBV11-2
CDR3aa: CASSKQGQETQYF

j_gene: TRBJ1-3
v_gene: TRBV9
CDR3aa: CASSAGGTPSGGNTIYF

j_gene: TRBJ2-1
v_gene: TRBV10-3
CDR3aa: CAISESIAGGGDEQFF

j_gene: TRBJ2-2
v_gene: TRBV14
CDR3aa: CASSQDRPPGQMNTGELFF

j_gene: TRBJ1-5
v_gene: TRBV19
CDR3aa: CASSAGTGMFQPQHF

j_gene: TRBJ1-2
v_gene: TRBV27
CDR3aa: CASSSYINPLNYGYTF